This TCR beta chain came from a study of CD8+CD57+ T cells in acquired aplastic anemia. Concerning this clonotype itself: Its specificity is unknown.

General study findings and limits: Patients did not significantly differ from controls in CD8+ Simpson's diversity.

From germline, CDR1 is ENHRY and CDR2 SYGVKD. V trimming: 0 bases; J trimming: 0 bases; junction bases outside the gene matches: 5. CDR3 length: 18 amino acids. Flow cytometry had shown expanded CD8+CD57+ cells in the patients chosen for sequencing. TCR beta VDJ combinations and CDR3 sequences were profiled from genomic DNA. MiXCR was run by TCRdb on the reads, yielding one entry per CDR3 protein. The sample has 190,000 or so distinct CDR3 sequences, less than 50% seen once. The V call is TRBV10-3, the J call TRBJ2-3; 11 nucleotides align to TRBD2. Material for sequencing was sorted CD4+, CD8+, or CD8+CD57+ T cells (not recorded which) from PBMCs. The sequence was obtained from a human donor with aplastic anemia. CDR3 region: CAISESSGGAKSTDTQYF. CDR3 nucleotides: TGTGCCATCAGTGAGTCTAGCGGGGGGGCCAAGAGCACAGATACGCAGTATTTT.